This TCR beta chain was recovered during a study of CD8+ T cells in alopecia areata. Study-wide background: Administration of oral tofacitinib to treated patients was at 5 to 10 mg twice daily. The duration of tofacitinib was 6 to 18 months, with 6 months off drug afterward.

Extraction and reverse transcription of RNA yielded cDNA as the sequencing template. Data came from immunoSEQ multiplex PCR; TCRdb stores just in-frame clones and leaves some out. The sample has more than 150,000 clones, around 51% seen once. The CDR3 length is 13 residues. Germline CDR1 MNHEY, CDR2 SMNVEV (reference sequence). Trimming removed 6 bases from V and 5 bases from J; junction bases left unmatched: 4. The treatment: oral pan-JAK inhibitor, 5-10 mg twice daily. The chain has TRBV27 and TRBJ2-7, with 10 bases fitting TRBD1. This sequence was found in a human donor with alopecia areata. Specimen: CD8+ T cells sorted from blood, collected at week 52, from a patient treated with tofacitinib. The chain's CDR3 is CASRLGTGDEQYF. The DNA of the CDR3 is TGTGCCAGCAGACTCGGGACAGGGGACGAGCAGTACTTC.